This entry describes one T cell receptor beta chain. This specimen belongs to a study of response to subunit inactivated influenza vaccine. Each CDR3 protein gets one entry after TCRdb re-called the RT-PCR reads with MiXCR. The sample records 860,000 or so distinct CDR3 sequences, 21% being singletons. The TCR originated in a man between 50 and 59 years old who received an inactivated influenza vaccine. The material sequenced was PBMCs from blood, taken roughly 5 days after vaccination.

CDR3 DNA: TGTGCCAGCACCCAGGGGGGATCCGGGGAGCTGTTTTTT. Translating gives CASTQGGSGELFF. The chain couples TRBV7-9 to TRBJ2-2; D is perhaps TRBD1 (7 bases). Trimming removed 7 bases at V and 6 bases at J, with 12 bases between. CDR1 SEHNR and CDR2 FQNEAQ come from the germline V gene (reference sequence). This CDR3 has 13 residues.